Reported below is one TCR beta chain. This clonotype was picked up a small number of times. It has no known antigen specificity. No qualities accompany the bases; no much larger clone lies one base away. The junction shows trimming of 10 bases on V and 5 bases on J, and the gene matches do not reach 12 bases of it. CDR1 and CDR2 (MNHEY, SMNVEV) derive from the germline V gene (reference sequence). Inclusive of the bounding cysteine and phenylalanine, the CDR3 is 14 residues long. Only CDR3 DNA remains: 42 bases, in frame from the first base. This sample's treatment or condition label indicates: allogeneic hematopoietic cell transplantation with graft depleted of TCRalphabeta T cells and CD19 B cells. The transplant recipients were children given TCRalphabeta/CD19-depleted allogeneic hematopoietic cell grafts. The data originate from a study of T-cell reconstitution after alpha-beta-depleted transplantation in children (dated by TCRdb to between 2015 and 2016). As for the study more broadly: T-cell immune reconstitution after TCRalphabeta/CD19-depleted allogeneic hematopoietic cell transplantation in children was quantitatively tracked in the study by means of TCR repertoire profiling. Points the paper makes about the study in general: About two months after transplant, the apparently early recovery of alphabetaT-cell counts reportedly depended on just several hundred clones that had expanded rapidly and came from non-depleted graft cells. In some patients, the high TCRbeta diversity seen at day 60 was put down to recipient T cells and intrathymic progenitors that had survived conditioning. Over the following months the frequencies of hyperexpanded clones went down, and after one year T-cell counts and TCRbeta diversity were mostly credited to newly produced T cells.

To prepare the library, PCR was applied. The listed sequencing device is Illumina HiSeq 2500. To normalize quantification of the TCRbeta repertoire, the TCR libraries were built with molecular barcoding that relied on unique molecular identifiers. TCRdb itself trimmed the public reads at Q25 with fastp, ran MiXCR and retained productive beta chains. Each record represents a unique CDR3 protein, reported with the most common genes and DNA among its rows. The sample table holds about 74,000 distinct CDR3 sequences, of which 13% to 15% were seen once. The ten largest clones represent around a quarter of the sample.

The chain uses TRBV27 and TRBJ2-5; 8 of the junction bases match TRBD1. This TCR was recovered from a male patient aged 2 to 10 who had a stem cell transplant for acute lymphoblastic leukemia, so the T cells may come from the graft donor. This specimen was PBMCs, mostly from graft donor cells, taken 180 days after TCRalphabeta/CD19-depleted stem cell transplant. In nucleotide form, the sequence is TGTGCCACTCAAAGACCGGGACAGGTGGAGACCCAGTACTTC. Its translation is CATQRPGQVETQYF.